This T cell receptor (beta chain) stems from a study of beta chain features in type 1 diabetes. Expressed TCRB transcripts got sequenced, as all isolated RNA was reverse transcribed. Produced via immunoSEQ multiplex PCR; TCRdb's table is partial and in-frame only. The data hold 80,000 to 90,000 clones, with 30% to 35% observed a single time. Study results and limitations: Moderate but significant shortening of TCRB CDR3s was recorded in all four CD4+ subsets from Type 1 diabetes patients. VDJ junctions in type 1 diabetes patients carried more deletions and fewer insertions.

Germline values: CDR1 GTSNPN, CDR2 SVGIG (reference sequence). There are 12 residues in the CDR3. Trimming cost V 7 bases and J 7 bases; bases outside gene matches: 4. This clone has just a few counts. Its antigen remains unknown. Purity (above 95%) was reached by all sorted populations. V gene TRBV30 combines with J gene TRBJ1-6; 7 bases line up with TRBD1. The receptor comes from a woman between 18 and 29 years old in good health. The sample taken for sequencing was stem cell memory CD4+ T cells from blood. This chain's CDR3 is CASGQLNSPLHF. DNA of the CDR3: TGTGCCTCGGGACAGTTGAATTCACCCCTCCACTTT.